This T cell receptor beta chain was documented in a study of response to subunit inactivated influenza vaccine. Overall study findings and caveats: The authors offered the suggestion that each seasonal influenza vaccination recruits few new T cells.

This clonotype was recorded a few times. As yet, its antigen is unknown. Trimming left V 3 bases short and J 10 bases short, with 10 bases between. The CDR3 is made up of 13 amino acids. Germline V CDR1 and CDR2: WSHSY, SAAADI. TCRdb redid the calling of the RT-PCR reads with MiXCR, one entry per CDR3 protein. The data hold 450,000 to 600,000 distinct CDR3 sequences, with about 15% observed a single time. This clonotype was sampled from a man aged 50-75 years who received an inactivated influenza vaccine. The chain links TRBV10-2 to TRBJ1-6; perhaps TRBD1 as D (5 bases). The source was CD4+ T cells sorted from PBMCs, collected approximately 25 months after vaccination. CDR3 nucleotide sequence: TGCGCCAGCAGTGATGCAGGGAAGTCACCCCTCCACTTT. It translates to CASSDAGKSPLHF.